The 24 T cell receptor beta chains below all came from one sample that was sequenced in a study of blood T cell repertoires in COVID-19. Data came from immunoSEQ multiplex PCR; TCRdb stores just in-frame clones and leaves some out. The sample lists roughly 8,200 clones, approximately 84% occurring once. The sequencing sample was made of peripheral blood. All receptors come from a human donor with active COVID-19. The donor label of this sample is uncertain.

V is TRBV28 and J is TRBJ1-1, with D tentatively TRBD1 (6 bases). V gave up 3 bases and J gave up 4 bases, with 9 bases separating them. The length of the CDR3 is 13 residues. Germline V lookup: CDR1 MDHEN, CDR2 SYDVKM. The CDR3 spells CASSFGRGTEAFF. The CDR3 DNA is TGTGCCAGCAGTTTCGGCAGGGGCACTGAAGCTTTCTTT.

Here the CDR3 reads CASSQRGPYEQYF. The CDR3, as DNA: TGTGCCAGCAGCCAACGCGGGCCCTACGAGCAGTACTTC. The rearrangement links TRBV3-1 (or the pseudogene TRBV3-2) to TRBJ2-7; tentatively, D is TRBD2 (5 bases). This CDR3 is built from 13 residues. V was cut by 2 bases and J by 2 bases, with 7 bases left in between. CDR1 is LGHDT, CDR2 YNNKEL, per germline (reference sequence).

This clone was detected only once. This chain uses TRBV6-5 with TRBJ2-1, with TRBD2 matching over 8 bases. The CDR3 has 14 amino acids. Germline CDR1 reads MNHEY; CDR2 reads SVGAGI. V lost 8 bases, J lost 4 bases, and 7 bases stayed unmatched. In nucleotides, the CDR3 is TGTGCCAGCCGAACTAGCGGAGGGTACAATGAGCAGTTCTTC. Its translation is CASRTSGGYNEQFF.

The V call is TRBV9, the J call TRBJ2-3; perhaps TRBD2 as D (6 bases). CDR3 length: 15 residues. V was trimmed by 3 bases and J by 6 bases, leaving 17 bases between them. CDR1 and CDR2 (germline): SGDLS, YYNGEE. In nucleotides, the CDR3 is TGTGCCAGCAGCGCCGAACCGACTAGTTTGGATACGCAGTATTTT. It translates to CASSAEPTSLDTQYF.

The rearrangement uses TRBV10-1 and TRBJ2-5, with 9 bases fitting TRBD2. J lost 5 bases, V lost 6 bases, and 16 bases had no gene match. The CDR3 sequence is 17 residues long. CDR1 is WNHNN and CDR2 is SYGVQD in the germline V gene (reference sequence). This CDR3 is CASSPVVAGERWETQYF. CDR3 nucleotide sequence: TGCGCCAGCAGCCCCGTGGTAGCGGGAGAGCGTTGGGAGACCCAGTACTTC.

This clone was counted a few times. The chain uses TRBV5-6 and TRBJ1-5; D is perhaps TRBD1 (5 bases). Germline loops: CDR1 SGHDT, CDR2 YYEEEE. V was clipped by 3 bases and J by 7 bases, with 14 bases between them. This CDR3 is built from 14 residues. The CDR3 loop is CASSSGPLGQPQHF. The CDR3 nucleotides read TGTGCCAGCAGCTCAGGGCCTCTCGGACAGCCCCAGCATTTT.

This sequence joins TRBV7-4 and TRBJ2-3; 15 bases map to TRBD2. Trimming removed 0 bases from V and 4 bases from J; junction bases left unmatched: 2. Germline V gene data show CDR1 as SGHVT and CDR2 as SQSDAQ. The CDR3 spans 17 residues. The CDR3 nucleotides read TGTGCCAGCAGCTTAGCCTGGACTAGCGGGAGGGCAGATACGCAGTATTTT. This encodes CASSLAWTSGRADTQYF.

J is TRBJ2-3 and V is TRBV7-9, with 7 bases fitting TRBD1. Trimming cost V 6 bases and J 4 bases; bases outside gene matches: 16. Per the germline V gene, CDR1 is SEHNR and CDR2 is FQNEAQ (reference sequence). CDR3 length: 17 amino acids. The CDR3 nucleotides are TGTGCCAGCAGTCGCAGGACAGGCCACCAGGAACCAGATACGCAGTATTTT. Translated, it gives CASSRRTGHQEPDTQYF. Drawing the rest from reference TRBV7-9 and TRBJ2-3, the complete variable domain is DTGVSQNPRHKITKRGQNVTFRCDPISEHNRLYWYRQTLGQGPEFLTYFQNEAQLEKSRLLSDRFSAERPKGSFSTLEIQRTEQGDSAMYLCASSRRTGHQEPDTQYFGPGTRLTVL.

The rearrangement links TRBV9 to TRBJ1-6, with D uncertain. Germline V CDR1 and CDR2: SGDLS, YYNGEE. V was cut by 0 bases and J by 7 bases, with 11 bases left in between. The CDR3 totals 15 residues. The CDR3: CASSVVDSNNSPLHF. The CDR3 DNA sequence: TGTGCCAGCAGCGTAGTCGATAGTAACAATTCACCCCTCCACTTT. Full variable domain (outside the CDR3, taken from reference TRBV9 and TRBJ1-6): DSGVTQTPKHLITATGQRVTLRCSPRSGDLSVYWYQQSLDQGLQFLIQYYNGEERAKGNILERFSAQQFPDLHSELNLSSLELGDSALYFCASSVVDSNNSPLHFGNGTRLTVT.

V is TRBV5-3 and J is TRBJ2-1; possibly TRBD1 for D (9 bases). TRBV5-3 is placed among ORFs of uncertain function. V gave up 4 bases and J gave up 2 bases, with 22 bases separating them. The CDR3 runs 18 residues. The CDR3 bases are TGTGCCAGAAGCCGGACTAGCCCCCGACAGGGGGCCTACAATGAGCAGTTCTTC. Translated, it gives CARSRTSPRQGAYNEQFF.

This chain uses TRBV30 with TRBJ2-6, with TRBD1 matching over 7 bases. The CDR3 covers 17 residues. Germline V CDR1 and CDR2: GTSNPN, SVGIG (reference sequence). V shed 0 bases, J shed 1 base, and the junction held 6 bases outside the gene matches. DNA for the CDR3: TGTGCCTGGAGTGTTCGACAGGGCCGGTCTGGGGCCAACGTCCTGACTTTC. It specifies CAWSVRQGRSGANVLTF.

The rearrangement joins TRBV5-1 to TRBJ2-3; D unresolved. Germline V gives CDR1 SGHRS, CDR2 YFSETQ. The length of the CDR3 is 15 residues. Trimming took off 1 base at V and 6 bases at J, with 15 bases between the two ends. CDR3 sequence: CASSLLRWVEDTQYF. CDR3 in DNA: TGCGCCAGCAGCTTGTTGCGGTGGGTTGAGGATACGCAGTATTTT. Using reference TRBV5-1 and TRBJ2-3 for the parts outside the CDR3, the full variable domain is KAGVTQTPRYLIKTRGQQVTLSCSPISGHRSVSWYQQTPGQGLQFLFEYFSETQRNKGNFPGRFSGRQFSNSRSEMNVSTLELGDSALYLCASSLLRWVEDTQYFGPGTRLTVL.

The CDR3 spells CASSVDRYEQYF. The CDR3 DNA sequence: TGTGCCAGCAGCGTCGACAGGTACGAGCAGTACTTC. The chain uses TRBV7-9 and TRBJ2-7; D possibly corresponds to TRBD1 (6 bases). The CDR3 has 12 amino acids. The V gene's germline CDR1 is SEHNR and CDR2 FQNEAQ (reference sequence). V was trimmed by 5 bases and J by 4 bases, leaving 9 bases between them.

The CDR3 DNA sequence: TGTGCCAGCAGTTTAGCGATTAGCGTCCACGAGCAGTACTTC. It translates to CASSLAISVHEQYF. The chain has TRBV27 and TRBJ2-7, with D maybe TRBD2 (5 bases). The germline V and J ends were trimmed by 2 bases and 5 bases, with 13 bases remaining between them. Germline CDR1 MNHEY, CDR2 SMNVEV (reference sequence). This CDR3 contains 14 residues.

The chain recombines TRBV30 with TRBJ2-5; tentatively, D is TRBD2 (6 bases). The germline CDR1 and CDR2 sequences are GTSNPN and SVGIG (reference sequence). Trimming took 0 bases from V and 5 from J, leaving 10 bases between them. The CDR3 has 13 residues. DNA of the CDR3: TGTGCCTGGAGTGTACGGGGGAGCGAGACCCAGTACTTC. Residues: CAWSVRGSETQYF. The variable domain in full, with the rest retrieved from reference TRBV30 and TRBJ2-5, is SQTIHQWPATLVQPVGSPLSLECTVEGTSNPNLYWYRQAAGRGLQLLFYSVGIGQISSEVPQNLSASRPQDRQFILSSKKLLLSDSGFYLCAWSVRGSETQYFGPGTRLLVL.

The chain has TRBV19 and TRBJ2-3, with D maybe TRBD2 (7 bases). This CDR3 is built from 16 residues. The germline gives CDR1 LNHDA, CDR2 SQIVND (reference sequence). Trimming pared 4 bases from V and 5 bases from J, leaving 19 bases between. CDR3 loop: CASSNDDRRGLDTQYF. CDR3 DNA sequence: TGTGCCAGTAGTAACGACGACAGGCGGGGGCTAGATACGCAGTATTTT.

The rearrangement uses TRBV27 and TRBJ2-2; no reliable D call. Between the trimmed V and J ends, which lost 2 bases and 0 bases, there was a span of 7 bases. Germline V gives CDR1 MNHEY, CDR2 SMNVEV (reference sequence). CDR3 size: 15 residues. The CDR3 DNA reads as TGTGCCAGCAGTTTAAGCTTCTCGAACACCGGGGAGCTGTTTTTT. Protein product: CASSLSFSNTGELFF.

The chain employs TRBV19 and TRBJ2-2, with 9 bases matching TRBD1. Losses at the gene ends were 3 bases for V and 5 bases for J; bases not matched to a gene: 4. The germline V gene encodes CDR1 LNHDA and CDR2 SQIVND (reference sequence). The CDR3 sequence is 15 residues long. The CDR3 region has the DNA TGTGCCAGTAGTATGCGGGACAGGGTTACCGGGGAGCTGTTTTTT. Its protein product is CASSMRDRVTGELFF.

The chain links TRBV3-1 (or the pseudogene TRBV3-2) to TRBJ2-1, with a tentative D call TRBD2 (5 bases). The V gene lost 4 bases and the J gene lost 0 bases, with 10 bases spanning the gap. Germline CDR1 and CDR2: LGHDT and YNNKEL (reference sequence). This CDR3 is built from 15 residues. The CDR3 DNA follows: TGTGCCAGCAGCCGTGGGAGTTACTCCTACAATGAGCAGTTCTTC. It encodes CASSRGSYSYNEQFF.

The rearrangement links TRBV5-6 to TRBJ1-5; the match to TRBD1 covers 8 bases. This CDR3 is built from 14 residues. Germline lookup yields CDR1 SGHDT and CDR2 YYEEEE. Germline trimming cut 1 base from V and 8 bases from J; bases unmatched to any gene: 5. CDR3 protein: CASSLWQGAKPQHF. In DNA, the CDR3 is TGTGCCAGCAGCTTGTGGCAGGGGGCGAAGCCCCAGCATTTT.

The chain joins TRBV30 to TRBJ2-7, with D perhaps TRBD2 (5 bases). Germline loops: CDR1 GTSNPN, CDR2 SVGIG (reference sequence). V shed 2 bases and J shed 0 bases, with 20 bases lying between them. The CDR3 loop spans 17 amino acids. CDR3: CAWSPPVSGVSSYEQYF. CDR3 bases: TGTGCCTGGAGTCCCCCCGTCAGCGGTGTGAGCTCCTACGAGCAGTACTTC.

The chain links TRBV20-1 to TRBJ2-5, with a possible D match to TRBD1 (6 bases). The CDR3 sequence is 13 residues long. CDR1 and CDR2 from the germline V gene are DFQATT and SNEGSKA (reference sequence). V was pared by 3 bases and J by 5 bases, with 13 bases between. CDR3 loop: CSASRTGSETQYF. CDR3 coding DNA: TGCAGTGCTAGTCGAACAGGGTCGGAGACCCAGTACTTC.

The CDR3 reads CASSLIRQGHRSPLHF. The CDR3 DNA follows: TGTGCCAGCAGTTTAATCCGACAGGGGCACCGGTCACCCCTCCACTTT. The V gene is TRBV27, the J gene TRBJ1-6, with TRBD1 identical over 8 bases. V lost 2 bases and J lost 10; bases outside the gene matches: 10. The germline V gene encodes CDR1 MNHEY and CDR2 SMNVEV (reference sequence). The CDR3 consists of 16 residues.

This clone was recorded once. The chain joins TRBV2 to TRBJ2-1, with 8 nucleotides matching TRBD2. Germline V gene sequence: CDR1 SNHLY, CDR2 FYNNEI. V lost 1 base to trimming and J lost 6 bases; unmatched junction nucleotides: 5. This CDR3 is built from 15 residues. The CDR3 here is CASSEVGTRSNEQFF. CDR3 nucleotide sequence: TGTGCCAGCAGTGAAGTTGGGACTAGAAGCAATGAGCAGTTCTTC.